This entry describes one T cell receptor beta chain. Its target is not known. This entry belongs to a study of T cell repertoires in cytomegalovirus infection. Looking at the study overall: CMV infection together with matching HLA type was indicated by public TCR beta signatures. Study results and caveats: Clonotypes of TCR beta that were HLA-C-restricted and CMV-specific dominated the ex vivo response.

The CDR3 contains 14 residues. Looked up from germline, CDR1 is LNHDA and CDR2 is SQIVND (reference sequence). Trimming cost V 10 bases and J 7 bases; bases outside gene matches: 12. TCRdb re-called the reads with MiXCR, one entry per CDR3 protein. In the table there are approximately 750,000 distinct CDR3 sequences, 35% of which are singletons. This clonotype was obtained from a human donor in good health (CMV status not recorded). Some clones in this sample may be carry-over from other donors' samples. V gene TRBV19 combines with J gene TRBJ1-2, with 10 positions matching TRBD1. The sample was PBMCs. Here the CDR3 reads CATPARGTGAGYTF. CDR3 nucleotides: TGTGCCACCCCCGCTCGAGGGACAGGGGCTGGCTACACCTTC.